This T cell receptor beta chain is drawn from a study of T cells in Graves' hyperthyroidism and ophthalmopathy. Findings of the study overall: In the analysis, a 13 V-J model separated ophthalmopathy from stable hyperthyroidism.

RNA transcripts provided the source from which TCR beta CDR3 regions were amplified. During a first-round RT-PCR of the TCR CDR3, the HTBI primer set was used. TCRdb reanalysed the multiplex PCR reads using MiXCR and keeps one entry per CDR3 protein. The repertoire holds about 640,000 distinct CDR3 sequences, with around 21% as singletons. Germline loops: CDR1 MDHEN, CDR2 SYDVKM. CDR3 size: 12 residues. Trimming removed 6 bases from V and 5 bases from J, with 10 bases in between. This clonotype was counted many times. What it binds is not known. For ophthalmopathy patients, the Clinical Activity Score was at least 3 and the NOSPECS grade at least 4; duration was under 3 months.

The gene calls are TRBV28 and TRBJ2-5; unclear D gene. The TCR was taken from a man aged 25 to 40 with Graves' ophthalmopathy. Sample: blood. The CDR3 DNA is TGTGCCAGCAGCAACAGCTTCGAGACCCAGTACTTC. Translated, it gives CASSNSFETQYF.